The 19 T cell receptor beta chains below come from one sample, sequenced in a study of blood T cell repertoires in COVID-19 (TCRdb year 2020). To prepare the library, the immunoSEQ multiplex PCR assay was applied. TCRdb stores this immuneACCESS table with in-frame sequences only. Part of the clones is absent; in the studies checked, under half of the shortfall reflects unresolved V genes, and no reason is known for the rest. Across this sample there are under 200,000 clones, with more than 85% seen only once. The ten largest clones take up 7% to 7.5% of the sample. Specimen: peripheral blood. Receptors were obtained from a woman aged 80 or older in a cohort sampled during active or convalescent COVID-19.

The rearrangement joins TRBV20-1 to TRBJ1-2; tentative D call: TRBD1 (5 bases). V lost 5 bases and J lost 12, with 13 bases in between. The V gene's germline CDR1 is DFQATT and CDR2 SNEGSKA (reference sequence). The CDR3 has 10 residues. CDR3 amino acids: CSAFLGGNTF. CDR3 coding DNA: TGCAGTGCTTTTCTGGGGGGAAACACCTTC.

The chain couples TRBV6-1 to TRBJ1-2, with a possible D match to TRBD1 (6 bases). There are 14 residues in the CDR3. V lost 2 bases and J 4 bases, leaving 11 bases between the germline ends. Germline V lookup: CDR1 MNHNS, CDR2 SASEGT. CDR3: CASSETQGVYGYTF. CDR3 DNA sequence: TGTGCCAGCAGTGAAACACAGGGCGTCTATGGCTACACCTTC.

The rearrangement links TRBV2 to TRBJ1-2, with unresolved D. The germline gives CDR1 SNHLY, CDR2 FYNNEI. Deletions cut 3 bases from V and 4 bases from J, with 12 bases between. This CDR3 spans 14 amino acids. DNA for the CDR3: TGTGCCAGCAGTGAGTCCGAGGGTATCTATGGCTACACCTTC. Its translation: CASSESEGIYGYTF.

V and J are TRBV10-3 and TRBJ2-2, with 8 bases identical to TRBD1. From germline, CDR1 is ENHRY and CDR2 SYGVKD. V trimming: 7 bases; J trimming: 0 bases; junction bases outside the gene matches: 1. The CDR3 covers 14 residues. The CDR3 here is CAITGQANTGELFF. Here the CDR3 DNA reads TGTGCCATCACGGGACAGGCGAACACCGGGGAGCTGTTTTTT.

V is TRBV6-2 or TRBV6-3 and J is TRBJ2-1; 7 nucleotides align to TRBD2. V shed 4 bases and J 4 bases; nucleotides not matched to a gene: 4. Germline CDR1 and CDR2: MNHEY and SVGEGT. CDR3 length: 14 residues. The CDR3 nucleotides read TGTGCCAGCAGTTTGCGGGGGATTTACAATGAGCAGTTCTTC. This gives the protein CASSLRGIYNEQFF.

The V gene is TRBV27, the J gene TRBJ1-4; TRBD1 matches at 7 bases. The CDR3 spans 14 residues. Per germline, CDR1 MNHEY and CDR2 SMNVEV (reference sequence). With V trimmed by 2 bases and J by 6 bases, 3 bases remained unmatched. DNA for the CDR3: TGTGCCAGCAGTTTACGGCAGGGGGATGAAAAACTGTTTTTT. Amino acids: CASSLRQGDEKLFF. The whole variable domain, filled in from reference TRBV27 and TRBJ1-4, reads EAQVTQNPRYLITVTGKKLTVTCSQNMNHEYMSWYRQDPGLGLRQIYYSMNVEVTDKGDVPEGYKVSRKEKRNFPLILESPSPNQTSLYFCASSLRQGDEKLFFGSGTQLSVL.

The CDR3 spells CASYLGGGNQPQHF. CDR3 coding DNA: TGTGCCAGCTACCTAGGGGGAGGGAATCAGCCCCAGCATTTT. The rearrangement uses TRBV28 and TRBJ1-5; a possible D gene is TRBD1 (6 bases). Looked up from germline, CDR1 is MDHEN and CDR2 is SYDVKM. The CDR3 is 14 amino acids. The V and J ends lost 8 bases and 4 bases respectively, with 15 bases between them.

The genes are TRBV10-1 and TRBJ2-3; D is ambiguous. V was clipped by 0 bases and J by 5 bases, with 6 bases between them. Germline CDR1 reads WNHNN; CDR2 reads SYGVQD (reference sequence). The CDR3 sequence is 13 residues long. The CDR3, as DNA: TGCGCCAGCAGTGAGTCCAATGTAGATACGCAGTATTTT. Translation: CASSESNVDTQYF.

This chain uses TRBV30 with TRBJ1-3, with 8 bases lining up with TRBD1. The J segment lost 0 bases and the V segment lost 0 bases, leaving 10 bases of the junction unmatched. CDR3 length: 18 residues. Germline V gives CDR1 GTSNPN, CDR2 SVGIG (reference sequence). CDR3 bases: TGTGCCTGGAGTGTCATGGGCAGGGGGCGAAACTCTGGAAACACCATATATTTT. Translation: CAWSVMGRGRNSGNTIYF.

This clone occurred once. This rearrangement joins TRBV30 to TRBJ1-2, with 9 bases that match TRBD1. The CDR3 has 15 amino acids. CDR1 is GTSNPN, CDR2 SVGIG, per germline (reference sequence). V shed 2 bases and J 8 bases; nucleotides not matched to a gene: 12. CDR3 residues: CAWSLRQGGVTGYTF. The CDR3 DNA reads as TGTGCCTGGAGTCTCCGACAGGGGGGTGTCACGGGCTACACCTTC.

The chain uses TRBV19 and TRBJ1-1, with 11 bases that match TRBD1. CDR1 and CDR2 from the germline V gene are LNHDA and SQIVND (reference sequence). V lost 4 bases, J lost 3 bases, and 7 bases stayed unmatched. This CDR3 is built from 16 residues. DNA for the CDR3: TGTGCCAGTAGTACACGGGACAGGGGGTGGGACACTGAAGCTTTCTTT. Translation: CASSTRDRGWDTEAFF.

This rearrangement joins TRBV20-1 to TRBJ2-3; 12 bases agree with TRBD2. The CDR3 has 16 amino acids. V lost 3 bases, J lost 6 bases, and 10 bases stayed unmatched. Germline values: CDR1 DFQATT, CDR2 SNEGSKA (reference sequence). CDR3: CSASPRTSGDWDTQYF. The CDR3 DNA reads as TGCAGTGCTAGTCCCCGGACTAGCGGGGATTGGGATACGCAGTATTTT.

This clone was observed once. This chain connects TRBV9 to TRBJ2-1; 8 nucleotides match TRBD2. Germline-derived CDR1 and CDR2 are SGDLS and YYNGEE. V shed 3 bases, J shed 7 bases, and the junction held 18 bases outside the gene matches. The CDR3 has 18 residues. Here the CDR3 reads CASSAPFKSGSPYNEQFF. The DNA for the CDR3 is TGTGCCAGCAGCGCCCCCTTCAAGAGCGGGAGTCCGTATAATGAGCAGTTCTTC. Full variable domain (rest looked up from reference TRBV9 and TRBJ2-1): DSGVTQTPKHLITATGQRVTLRCSPRSGDLSVYWYQQSLDQGLQFLIQYYNGEERAKGNILERFSAQQFPDLHSELNLSSLELGDSALYFCASSAPFKSGSPYNEQFFGPGTRLTVL.

The CDR3, as DNA: TGTGCCAGTACCCAGGGACAGGGCAGGCATCAGCCCCAGCATTTT. This encodes CASTQGQGRHQPQHF. This chain joins TRBV19 and TRBJ1-5; 9 bases match TRBD1. Trimming cost V 7 bases and J 5 bases; bases outside gene matches: 9. Germline CDR1 and CDR2: LNHDA and SQIVND (reference sequence). This CDR3 spans 15 amino acids.

The rearrangement links TRBV5-4 to TRBJ1-1; 7 bases match TRBD1. The CDR3 is made up of 15 amino acids. The germline V gene has CDR1 SGHNT and CDR2 YYREEE (reference sequence). V was clipped by 4 bases and J by 6 bases; unmatched bases: 12. This CDR3 is CASSPKTGARAEAFF. The DNA for the CDR3 is TGTGCCAGCAGCCCGAAAACAGGGGCGAGGGCTGAAGCTTTCTTT.

The chain carries TRBV9 and TRBJ2-3; 10 nucleotides align to TRBD2. CDR3 size: 14 residues. Germline-derived CDR1 and CDR2 are SGDLS and YYNGEE. V gave up 4 bases and J gave up 6 bases; unmatched junction bases: 5. CDR3 nucleotides: TGTGCCAGCAGCCCACTAGCGGGAACGGATACGCAGTATTTT. Protein product: CASSPLAGTDTQYF. Drawing the rest from reference TRBV9 and TRBJ2-3, the complete variable domain is DSGVTQTPKHLITATGQRVTLRCSPRSGDLSVYWYQQSLDQGLQFLIQYYNGEERAKGNILERFSAQQFPDLHSELNLSSLELGDSALYFCASSPLAGTDTQYFGPGTRLTVL.

The V call is TRBV5-4, the J call TRBJ1-1; 11 bases fit TRBD1. The V gene end was trimmed by 3 bases and the J gene end by 0 bases; junction bases not matched to a gene: 4. CDR1 is SGHNT and CDR2 is YYREEE in the germline V gene (reference sequence). This CDR3 spans 16 amino acids. CDR3 bases: TGTGCCAGCAGCTCCAGGACAGGGGGCATGAACACTGAAGCTTTCTTT. Translating it yields CASSSRTGGMNTEAFF.

V is TRBV30 and J is TRBJ1-5; TRBD1 aligns across 12 bases. The CDR3 sequence is 18 residues long. Looked up from germline, CDR1 is GTSNPN and CDR2 is SVGIG (reference sequence). Germline trimming cut 0 bases from V and 1 base from J; bases unmatched to any gene: 7. CDR3 amino acids: CAWSVGRDRGPSNQPQHF. The CDR3 coding sequence is TGTGCCTGGAGTGTGGGTCGGGACAGGGGGCCGAGCAATCAGCCCCAGCATTTT.

This chain uses TRBV2 with TRBJ1-2, with a weak D call TRBD1 (5 bases). Trimming shortened V by 6 bases and J by 1 base, and 9 bases separated the two germline ends. The germline gives CDR1 SNHLY, CDR2 FYNNEI. CDR3 length: 13 residues. The CDR3 here is CASRPDSNYGYTF. DNA for the CDR3: TGTGCCAGCAGACCTGACAGTAACTATGGCTACACCTTC.